The rows below give T cell receptor beta chains drawn from one sample of a study of blood T cell repertoires in COVID-19. The method was immunoSEQ multiplex PCR; TCRdb's version includes in-frame clones alone and lacks a portion of them. The data contain roughly 350,000 clones, around 87% of them singletons. The sequencing sample was made of peripheral blood. These receptors all come from a woman aged 45-65 years with COVID-19, enrolled during active disease. Each CDR3 is given with its conserved first and last residue. The D gene is left open where the match is weak. Clone size is not always given. Where it is, it says once, few, many or a class for expanded clones.

clone_size d_call j_call v_call cdr3_aa cdr3_nt
once - TRBJ2-5 TRBV2 CASKKELVVGGTQYF TGTGCCAGCAAAAAGGAACTAGTGGTGGGTGGGACCCAGTACTTC
- TRBD2 TRBJ2-3 TRBV6-5 CASSSRLATDTQYF TGTGCCAGCAGTTCTAGACTAGCCACAGATACGCAGTATTTT
once - TRBJ2-7 TRBV5-5 CASRNARGSYEQYF TGTGCCAGCAGAAATGCCAGGGGTTCCTACGAGCAGTACTTC
- TRBD2 TRBJ2-4 TRBV3-1/TRBV3-2 CASSQSPGRVGAKNIQYF TGTGCCAGCAGCCAGTCCCCCGGGAGGGTCGGGGCCAAAAACATTCAGTACTTC
once TRBD2 TRBJ2-1 TRBV14 CASSQDKREAPLSYNEQFF TGTGCCAGCAGCCAAGACAAGCGGGAGGCCCCCCTCTCCTACAATGAGCAGTTCTTC
- - TRBJ1-5 TRBV6-6 CASGGYSNQPQHF TGTGCCAGCGGCGGATATAGCAATCAGCCCCAGCATTTT
few TRBD1 TRBJ2-1 TRBV5-4 CASSLAGGQGARDEQFF TGTGCCAGCAGCTTGGCCGGAGGTCAGGGGGCGAGAGATGAGCAGTTCTTC
- TRBD2 TRBJ2-3 TRBV14 CASSPSLAGLSTDTQYF TGTGCCAGCAGCCCCAGCCTAGCGGGGCTTAGCACAGATACGCAGTATTTT
- - TRBJ2-5 TRBV11-3 CASSFRGNQETQYF TGTGCCAGCAGCTTCCGGGGTAACCAAGAGACCCAGTACTTC
- - TRBJ2-5 TRBV19 CASSIFTGDETQYF TGTGCCAGTAGTATTTTCACAGGTGACGAGACCCAGTACTTC
- - TRBJ1-2 TRBV29-1 CSVGQFDGGYTF TGCAGCGTCGGACAATTTGATGGTGGCTACACCTTC
- - TRBJ1-1 TRBV18 CASSQSLDTPEAFF TGTGCCAGCTCACAAAGTCTCGACACCCCTGAAGCTTTCTTT
- TRBD1 TRBJ2-7 TRBV6-2/TRBV6-3 CASSYKGQGSYEQYF TGTGCCAGCAGTTACAAGGGACAGGGGTCCTACGAGCAGTACTTC
medium-sized - TRBJ2-7 TRBV27 CASSPITGSGEQYF TGTGCCAGCAGTCCAATCACAGGGTCCGGGGAGCAGTACTTC